Following are 29 T cell receptor beta chains from one sample sequenced in a study of blood T cell repertoires in COVID-19. This table comes from immunoSEQ multiplex PCR, and its TCRdb copy is limited to in-frame clones, with some not included. The sample includes 250,000 or so clones, approximately 90% of them seen just once. The sample taken for sequencing was PBMCs or T cells enriched from blood (not recorded which). These receptors were collected from a man aged 35 to 55 who had been exposed to COVID-19.

This sequence joins TRBV18 and TRBJ1-2; 8 bases fit TRBD1. The germline V gene has CDR1 KGHSH and CDR2 LQKENI. CDR3 length: 14 residues. Trimming removed 6 bases from V and 4 bases from J; junction bases left unmatched: 7. DNA for the CDR3: TGTGCCAGCTCCCAACAGGGGGACTTCTATGGCTACACCTTC. It translates to CASSQQGDFYGYTF. Full variable domain (outside the CDR3, taken from reference TRBV18 and TRBJ1-2): NAGVMQNPRHLVRRRGQEARLRCSPMKGHSHVYWYRQLPEEGLKFMVYLQKENIIDESGMPKERFSAEFPKEGPSILRIQQVVRGDSAAYFCASSQQGDFYGYTFGSGTRLTVV.

The chain recombines TRBV28 with TRBJ1-2; TRBD1 aligns across 11 bases. The CDR3 runs 17 residues. The V and J ends lost 5 bases and 4 bases, in that order; junction bases with no gene match: 12. CDR1 MDHEN and CDR2 SYDVKM come from the germline V gene. This CDR3 reads CASSPNAGTGGRYGYTF. CDR3 sequence (DNA): TGTGCCAGCAGTCCTAATGCCGGGACAGGGGGACGCTATGGCTACACCTTC.

This chain links TRBV27 with TRBJ2-1; 12 nucleotides match TRBD1. This CDR3 has 15 residues. CDR1 is MNHEY and CDR2 is SMNVEV in the germline V gene (reference sequence). Unmatched junction bases numbered 5, after V lost 4 bases and J lost 7 bases. CDR3 loop: CASSSGTGGRNEQFF. The CDR3 DNA reads as TGTGCCAGCAGTTCCGGGACAGGGGGCCGGAATGAGCAGTTCTTC.

The chain recombines TRBV19 with TRBJ1-3; tentatively, D is TRBD1 (5 bases). The CDR3 consists of 13 residues. Trimming shortened V by 7 bases and J by 2 bases, and 9 bases separated the two germline ends. Per germline, CDR1 LNHDA and CDR2 SQIVND (reference sequence). CDR3 loop: CASTGLTGNTIYF. CDR3 bases: TGTGCCAGTACGGGACTTACTGGAAACACCATATATTTT.

The chain uses TRBV3-1 (or the pseudogene TRBV3-2) and TRBJ2-4, with D tentatively TRBD1 (6 bases). The V and J ends lost 4 bases and 0 bases respectively, with 13 bases between them. There are 16 residues in the CDR3. Germline V gives CDR1 LGHDT, CDR2 YNNKEL (reference sequence). CDR3 coding DNA: TGTGCCAGCAGCCCGGTAGGGGGTCTAGCCAAAAACATTCAGTACTTC. Translated: CASSPVGGLAKNIQYF.

V is TRBV28 and J is TRBJ2-4, with 9 bases fitting TRBD1. Looked up from germline, CDR1 is MDHEN and CDR2 is SYDVKM. This CDR3 spans 18 amino acids. After removal of 4 bases from V and 2 bases from J, the junction contained 12 bases not matched to a gene. The CDR3 reads CASSSTFRGQGTKNIQYF. The DNA for the CDR3 is TGTGCCAGCAGTTCAACTTTCAGGGGACAGGGAACCAAAAACATTCAGTACTTC.

In DNA, the CDR3 is TGTGCCAGCAGTGAACGGGCTAGCGCTTCCTACCCCTACGAGCAGTACTTC. As protein: CASSERASASYPYEQYF. The rearrangement joins TRBV6-1 to TRBJ2-7; possible D gene TRBD2, 6 bases. The CDR3 is 17 residues long. Germline V lookup: CDR1 MNHNS, CDR2 SASEGT. Trimming cost V 2 bases and J 2 bases, with 19 bases left between them.

The V and J genes are TRBV29-1 and TRBJ2-7; 7 bases match TRBD1. This CDR3 is 12 amino acids long. Trimming at V came to 8 bases and at J to 2 bases, leaving 6 bases not matched to a gene. CDR1 is SQVTM, CDR2 ANQGSEA, per germline. The CDR3 loop reads CSSRTGTYEQYF. In DNA, the CDR3 is TGCAGCTCCCGGACAGGAACCTACGAGCAGTACTTC.

The chain couples TRBV19 to TRBJ1-3; 10 bases are shared with TRBD1. CDR3 length: 16 residues. The trim removed 5 bases at V and 0 bases at J, leaving 4 bases unmatched. Germline V gene sequence: CDR1 LNHDA, CDR2 SQIVND (reference sequence). The CDR3 sequence is CASSARDRGSGNTIYF. DNA of the CDR3: TGTGCCAGTAGTGCCCGGGACAGGGGCTCTGGAAACACCATATATTTT.

The chain recombines TRBV6-5 with TRBJ2-3; tentatively, D is TRBD1 (5 bases). This CDR3 contains 13 residues. The germline V gene encodes CDR1 MNHEY and CDR2 SVGAGI. Deletions cut 9 bases from V and 2 bases from J, with 12 bases between. As DNA, the CDR3 is TGTGCCAGTTTTACAGGAGACACAGATACGCAGTATTTT. It encodes CASFTGDTDTQYF.

The chain recombines TRBV5-1 with TRBJ1-1; 7 bases line up with TRBD1. This CDR3 has 15 residues. The V gene's germline CDR1 is SGHRS and CDR2 YFSETQ. V trimming: 1 base; J trimming: 3 bases; junction bases outside the gene matches: 6. The CDR3 loop is CASSLTPGQYTEAFF. The CDR3 region has the DNA TGCGCCAGCAGCTTGACACCGGGACAGTACACTGAAGCTTTCTTT.

The chain recombines TRBV28 with TRBJ2-7, with TRBD2 matching over 12 bases. The CDR3 length is 16 residues. CDR1 and CDR2 from the germline V gene are MDHEN and SYDVKM. The trim removed 5 bases at V and 0 bases at J, leaving 5 bases unmatched. Here the CDR3 reads CASSLGLAGSSYEQYF. In DNA, the CDR3 is TGTGCCAGCAGTCTAGGACTAGCGGGGAGCTCCTACGAGCAGTACTTC.

The rearrangement links TRBV5-4 to TRBJ1-6, with 7 bases matching TRBD1. After removal of 4 bases from V and 9 bases from J, the junction contained 10 bases not matched to a gene. Germline values: CDR1 SGHNT, CDR2 YYREEE (reference sequence). The CDR3 is 15 amino acids. The DNA for the CDR3 is TGTGCCAGCAGCGGAACACAGGGGACCGGTTCACCCCTCCACTTT. Its translation is CASSGTQGTGSPLHF.

The rearrangement joins TRBV11-3 to TRBJ2-1; D gene ambiguous. There are 16 residues in the CDR3. Germline CDR1 SGHNT, CDR2 YENEEA. Trimming shortened V by 4 bases and J by 0 bases, and 13 bases separated the two germline ends. The CDR3 reads CASSSLTRSSYNEQFF. The CDR3 region has the DNA TGTGCCAGCAGCTCCCTAACTCGGAGCTCCTACAATGAGCAGTTCTTC. The variable domain in full, with the rest retrieved from reference TRBV11-3 and TRBJ2-1, is EAGVVQSPRYKIIEKKQPVAFWCNPISGHNTLYWYLQNLGQGPELLIRYENEEAVDDSQLPKDRFSAERLKGVDSTLKIQPAELGDSAVYLCASSSLTRSSYNEQFFGPGTRLTVL.

V usage is TRBV5-1 and J usage is TRBJ2-6; D not certain. The length of the CDR3 is 14 residues. The germline V gene encodes CDR1 SGHRS and CDR2 YFSETQ. V shed 4 bases and J shed 4 bases, with 9 bases lying between them. The CDR3 is CASSPPPGANVLTF. The CDR3, as DNA: TGCGCCAGCAGCCCCCCCCCGGGGGCCAACGTCCTGACTTTC. The full variable domain, with the rest looked up from reference TRBV5-1 and TRBJ2-6, is KAGVTQTPRYLIKTRGQQVTLSCSPISGHRSVSWYQQTPGQGLQFLFEYFSETQRNKGNFPGRFSGRQFSNSRSEMNVSTLELGDSALYLCASSPPPGANVLTFGAGSRLTVL.

The V gene is TRBV4-1, the J gene TRBJ1-5, with 9 bases fitting TRBD1. Trimming at V came to 2 bases and at J to 1 base, leaving 6 bases not matched to a gene. Germline V gives CDR1 MGHRA, CDR2 YSYEKL. This CDR3 has 17 amino acids. Here the CDR3 reads CASSQYGTGMSNQPQHF. The CDR3 DNA sequence: TGCGCCAGCAGCCAATATGGGACAGGGATGAGCAATCAGCCCCAGCATTTT.

This clone was seen only once. This chain joins TRBV28 and TRBJ2-5; 9 bases are a match to TRBD1. Germline V gene sequence: CDR1 MDHEN, CDR2 SYDVKM. The V and J ends lost 5 bases and 3 bases, in that order; junction bases with no gene match: 7. The CDR3 is 15 amino acids. The CDR3 region has the DNA TGTGCCAGCAGTCCCCCGACAGGGGGGGAAGAGACCCAGTACTTC. Residues: CASSPPTGGEETQYF.

The gene calls are TRBV10-2 and TRBJ1-5, with D perhaps matching TRBD1 (6 bases). The CDR3 runs to 14 residues. The V end was cut by 10 bases, the J end by 1 base, with 14 bases between. Germline-derived CDR1 and CDR2 are WSHSY and SAAADI. CDR3 nucleotides: TGCGCCACCAACCGGGACATAAGCAATCAGCCCCAGCATTTT. Translated, it gives CATNRDISNQPQHF.

The V and J genes are TRBV5-1 and TRBJ2-1; TRBD2 aligns across 7 bases. This CDR3 contains 15 residues. J lost 5 bases, V lost 3 bases, and 8 bases had no gene match. CDR1 is SGHRS, CDR2 YFSETQ, per germline. The CDR3 here is CASSSLTSVNNEQFF. The CDR3 DNA follows: TGCGCCAGCAGCTCGCTCACTAGCGTTAACAATGAGCAGTTCTTC.

Comments on this clone: One end of the junction varies from germline; a read error may be responsible. The V and J genes are TRBV6-1 and TRBJ2-5; D remains unclear. The germline gives CDR1 MNHNS, CDR2 SASEGT. There are 13 residues in the CDR3. The chain's CDR3 is CASSEGLKETQYF. CDR3 bases: TGTGCCAGCAGCGAAGGGCTTAAAGAGACCCAGTACTTC.

This chain links TRBV13 with TRBJ2-7, with 11 bases identical to TRBD1. Germline trimming cut 5 bases from V and 4 bases from J; bases unmatched to any gene: 10. Germline V gene sequence: CDR1 PRHDT, CDR2 FYEKMQ (reference sequence). The CDR3 spans 16 residues. CDR3 sequence reads: CASSGAGQGAQYEQYF. The DNA for the CDR3 is TGTGCCAGCAGCGGAGCCGGACAGGGGGCGCAATACGAGCAGTACTTC.

This chain joins TRBV7-3 and TRBJ2-2; 16 bases line up with TRBD2. The CDR3 sequence is 18 residues long. V was pared by 4 bases and J by 5 bases, with 7 bases of the junction left unmatched. CDR1 and CDR2 from the germline V gene are SGHTA and FQGTGA. CDR3 bases: TGTGCCAGCAGCTACGGGACTAGCGGGAGGGCCATAACCGGGGAGCTGTTTTTT. Its protein product is CASSYGTSGRAITGELFF.

The genes are TRBV7-2 and TRBJ2-1; possible D gene TRBD1, 6 bases. CDR3 length: 12 amino acids. The germline gives CDR1 SGHTA, CDR2 FQGNSA. Trimming shortened V by 1 base and J by 9 bases, and 7 bases separated the two germline ends. The CDR3 spells CASSLGDIEQFF. The DNA for the CDR3 is TGTGCCAGCAGCTTAGGGGACATTGAGCAGTTCTTC.

DNA of the CDR3: TGCAGCGTTCGGCGCGGACAGCCCCAGCATTTT. This encodes CSVRRGQPQHF. The V gene is TRBV29-1, the J gene TRBJ1-5; D is uncertain. CDR3 length: 11 residues. Germline CDR1 reads SQVTM; CDR2 reads ANQGSEA. V shed 5 bases and J shed 7 bases, with 9 bases lying between them.

The V gene is TRBV28, the J gene TRBJ2-7; 8 positions agree with TRBD1. Trimming at V came to 1 base and at J to 6 bases, leaving 5 bases not matched to a gene. This CDR3 region has 14 residues. Germline loops: CDR1 MDHEN, CDR2 SYDVKM. This CDR3 reads CASSLLQGAGEQYF. The CDR3 DNA reads as TGTGCCAGCAGTTTATTGCAGGGGGCCGGCGAGCAGTACTTC.

The rearrangement uses TRBV3-1 (or the pseudogene TRBV3-2) and TRBJ1-3, with 9 nucleotides matching TRBD1. CDR1 is LGHDT, CDR2 YNNKEL, per germline (reference sequence). The V segment lost 3 bases and the J segment 1 base; nucleotides outside the gene matches: 4. The CDR3 spans 16 residues. The CDR3 nucleotides are TGTGCCAGCAGCCATGACAGGGGGTTATCTGGAAACACCATATATTTT. Amino acid sequence: CASSHDRGLSGNTIYF.

This chain joins TRBV7-2 and TRBJ2-6; D might be TRBD1 (5 bases). Germline V gene lookup returns CDR1 SGHTA and CDR2 FQGNSA. Trimming cost V 2 bases and J 4 bases, with 15 bases left between them. The CDR3 covers 17 residues. CDR3 amino acids: CASSLYRSSRGANVLTF. Here the CDR3 DNA reads TGTGCCAGCAGCTTATACAGGAGCTCTCGCGGGGCCAACGTCCTGACTTTC.

This chain links TRBV6-5 with TRBJ2-1; 9 bases are shared with TRBD2. From germline, CDR1 is MNHEY and CDR2 SVGAGI. Unmatched junction bases numbered 4, after V lost 7 bases and J lost 6 bases. The CDR3 has 13 residues. The CDR3 bases are TGTGCCAGCAAACGTAGCGGGAGCAATGAGCAGTTCTTC. It specifies CASKRSGSNEQFF.

The rearrangement uses TRBV10-3 and TRBJ1-2; 9 bases agree with TRBD1. CDR1 is ENHRY and CDR2 is SYGVKD in the germline V gene. The CDR3 is 15 residues long. Trimming cost V 6 bases and J 0 bases; bases outside gene matches: 5. The CDR3 sequence: CAIRGGTGSNYGYTF. The CDR3 DNA reads TGTGCCATCAGGGGGGGGACAGGGTCTAACTATGGCTACACCTTC.